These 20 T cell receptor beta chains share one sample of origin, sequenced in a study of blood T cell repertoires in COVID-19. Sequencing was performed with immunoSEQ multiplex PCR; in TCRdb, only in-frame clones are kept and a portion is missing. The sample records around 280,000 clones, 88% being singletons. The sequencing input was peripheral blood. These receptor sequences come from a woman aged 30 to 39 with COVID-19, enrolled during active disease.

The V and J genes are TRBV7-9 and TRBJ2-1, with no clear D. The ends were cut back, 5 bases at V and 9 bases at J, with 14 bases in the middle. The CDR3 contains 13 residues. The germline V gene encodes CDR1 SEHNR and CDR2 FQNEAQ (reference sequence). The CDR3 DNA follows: TGTGCCAGCAGCCTTGGGTCCCCGGGTGAGCAGTTCTTC. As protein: CASSLGSPGEQFF.

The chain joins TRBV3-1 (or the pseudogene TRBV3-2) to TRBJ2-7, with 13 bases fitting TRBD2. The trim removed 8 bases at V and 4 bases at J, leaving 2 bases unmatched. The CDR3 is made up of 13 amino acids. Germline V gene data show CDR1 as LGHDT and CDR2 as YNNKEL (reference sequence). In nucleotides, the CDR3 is TGTGCCAGCGGGACTAGCGGGGTATACGAGCAGTACTTC. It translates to CASGTSGVYEQYF.

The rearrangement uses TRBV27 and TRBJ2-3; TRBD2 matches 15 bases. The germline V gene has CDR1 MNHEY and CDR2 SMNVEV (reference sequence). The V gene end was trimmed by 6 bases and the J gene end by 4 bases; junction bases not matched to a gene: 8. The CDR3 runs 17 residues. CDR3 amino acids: CASSSGTSGRISDTQYF. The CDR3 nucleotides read TGTGCCAGCAGCTCCGGGACTAGCGGGAGGATTTCAGATACGCAGTATTTT.

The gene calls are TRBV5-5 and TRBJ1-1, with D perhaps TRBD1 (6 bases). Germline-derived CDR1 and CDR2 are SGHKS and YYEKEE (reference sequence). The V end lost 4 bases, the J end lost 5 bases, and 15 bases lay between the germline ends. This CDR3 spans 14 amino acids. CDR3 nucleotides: TGTGCCAGCAGCCCAAGGGAGGGGGGGACTGAAGCTTTCTTT. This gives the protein CASSPREGGTEAFF.

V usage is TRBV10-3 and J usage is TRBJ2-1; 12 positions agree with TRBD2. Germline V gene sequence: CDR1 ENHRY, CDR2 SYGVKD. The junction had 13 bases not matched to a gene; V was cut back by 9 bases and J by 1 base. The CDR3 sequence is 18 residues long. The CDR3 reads CAITVSSGRADSYNEQFF. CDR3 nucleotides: TGTGCCATAACCGTTTCTAGCGGGAGGGCCGATTCCTACAATGAGCAGTTCTTC.

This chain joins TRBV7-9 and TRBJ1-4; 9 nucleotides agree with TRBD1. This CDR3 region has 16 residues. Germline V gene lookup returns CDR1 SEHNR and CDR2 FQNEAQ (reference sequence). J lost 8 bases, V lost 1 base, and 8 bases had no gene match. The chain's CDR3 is CASSLDRTGAGEKLFF. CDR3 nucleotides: TGTGCCAGCAGCTTAGACCGGACAGGGGCTGGCGAAAAACTGTTTTTT.

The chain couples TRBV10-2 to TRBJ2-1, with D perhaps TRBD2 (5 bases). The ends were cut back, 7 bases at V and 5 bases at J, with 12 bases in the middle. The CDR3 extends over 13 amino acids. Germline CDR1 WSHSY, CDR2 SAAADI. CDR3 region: CASTSGYDNEQFF. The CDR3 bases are TGCGCCAGCACAAGCGGTTACGACAATGAGCAGTTCTTC.

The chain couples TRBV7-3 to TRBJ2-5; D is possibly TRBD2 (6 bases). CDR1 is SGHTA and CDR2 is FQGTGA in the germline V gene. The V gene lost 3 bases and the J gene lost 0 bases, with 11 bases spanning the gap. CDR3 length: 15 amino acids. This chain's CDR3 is CASSFSPGDQETQYF. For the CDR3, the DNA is TGTGCCAGCAGCTTTTCTCCGGGGGACCAAGAGACCCAGTACTTC. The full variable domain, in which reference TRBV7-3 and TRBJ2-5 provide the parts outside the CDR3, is GAGVSQTPSNKVTEKGKYVELRCDPISGHTALYWYRQSLGQGPEFLIYFQGTGAADDSGLPNDRFFAVRPEGSVSTLKIQRTERGDSAVYLCASSFSPGDQETQYFGPGTRLLVL.

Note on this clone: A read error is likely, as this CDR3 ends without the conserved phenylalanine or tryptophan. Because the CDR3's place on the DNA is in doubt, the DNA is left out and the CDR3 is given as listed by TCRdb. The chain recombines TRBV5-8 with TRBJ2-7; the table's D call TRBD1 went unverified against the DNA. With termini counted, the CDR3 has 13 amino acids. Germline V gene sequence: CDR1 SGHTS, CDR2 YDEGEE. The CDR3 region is CASSLRGGGKMPH.

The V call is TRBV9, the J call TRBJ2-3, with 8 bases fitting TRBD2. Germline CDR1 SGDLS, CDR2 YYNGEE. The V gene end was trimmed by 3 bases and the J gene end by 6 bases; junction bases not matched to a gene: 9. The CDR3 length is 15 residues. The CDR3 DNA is TGTGCCAGCAGCGGCGCTAGCGGGTTTCGGGATACGCAGTATTTT. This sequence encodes CASSGASGFRDTQYF.

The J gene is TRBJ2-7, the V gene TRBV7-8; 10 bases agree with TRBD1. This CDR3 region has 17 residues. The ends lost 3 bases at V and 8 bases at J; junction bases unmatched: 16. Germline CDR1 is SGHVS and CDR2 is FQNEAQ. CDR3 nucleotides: TGTGCCAGCAGCTTGGGTGTGGACAGGGACAGGGGAGGCAAGCAGTACTTC. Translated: CASSLGVDRDRGGKQYF.

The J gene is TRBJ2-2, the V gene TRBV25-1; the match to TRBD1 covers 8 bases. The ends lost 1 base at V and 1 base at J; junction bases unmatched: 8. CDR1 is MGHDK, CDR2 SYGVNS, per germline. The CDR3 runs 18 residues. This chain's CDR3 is CASSESMARGLNTGELFF. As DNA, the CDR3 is TGTGCCAGCAGTGAATCGATGGCCAGGGGGCTGAACACCGGGGAGCTGTTTTTT. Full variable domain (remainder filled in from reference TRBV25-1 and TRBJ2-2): EADIYQTPRYLVIGTGKKITLECSQTMGHDKMYWYQQDPGMELHLIHYSYGVNSTEKGDLSSESTVSRIRTEHFPLTLESARPSHTSQYLCASSESMARGLNTGELFFGEGSRLTVL.

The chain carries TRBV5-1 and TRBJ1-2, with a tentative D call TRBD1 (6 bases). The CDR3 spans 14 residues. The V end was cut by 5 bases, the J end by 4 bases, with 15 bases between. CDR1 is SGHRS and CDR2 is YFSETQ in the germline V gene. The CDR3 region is CASSPGTLPYGYTF. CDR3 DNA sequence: TGCGCCAGCAGTCCCGGGACACTGCCCTATGGCTACACCTTC.

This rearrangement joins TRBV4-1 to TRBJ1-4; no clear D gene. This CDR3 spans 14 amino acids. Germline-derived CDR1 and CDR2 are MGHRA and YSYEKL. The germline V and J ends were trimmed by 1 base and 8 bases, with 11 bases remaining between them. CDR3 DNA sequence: TGCGCCAGCAGCCAAGCAGAGGGAGGCGAAAAACTGTTTTTT. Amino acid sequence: CASSQAEGGEKLFF.

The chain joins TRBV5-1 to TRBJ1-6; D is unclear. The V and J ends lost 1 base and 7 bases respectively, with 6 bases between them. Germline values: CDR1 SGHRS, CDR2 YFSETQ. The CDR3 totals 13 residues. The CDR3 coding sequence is TGCGCCAGCAGCTTGAGCCAAAATTCACCCCTCCACTTT. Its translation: CASSLSQNSPLHF.

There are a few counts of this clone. The CDR3 DNA sequence: TGTGCCAGCAGCCCCTCCTCGGGGGGCTACACCTTC. As protein: CASSPSSGGYTF. The J gene is TRBJ1-2, the V gene TRBV3-1 (or the pseudogene TRBV3-2); no definite D call. Germline lookup yields CDR1 LGHDT and CDR2 YNNKEL (reference sequence). The length of the CDR3 is 12 residues. The V and J ends lost 4 bases and 8 bases respectively, with 11 bases between them.

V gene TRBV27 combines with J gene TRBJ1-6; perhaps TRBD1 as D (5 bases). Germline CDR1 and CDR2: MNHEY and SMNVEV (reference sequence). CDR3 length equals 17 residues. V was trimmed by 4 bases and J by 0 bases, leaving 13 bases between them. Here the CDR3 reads CASSWGLVSSYNSPLHF. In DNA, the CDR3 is TGTGCCAGCAGTTGGGGACTTGTCAGCTCCTATAATTCACCCCTCCACTTT.

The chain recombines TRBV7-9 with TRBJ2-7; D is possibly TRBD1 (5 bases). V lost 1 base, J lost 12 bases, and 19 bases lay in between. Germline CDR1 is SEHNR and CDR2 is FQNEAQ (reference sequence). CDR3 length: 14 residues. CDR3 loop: CASSLDQGHGRRYF. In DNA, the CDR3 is TGTGCCAGCAGCTTAGACCAGGGCCATGGTCGGCGGTACTTC.

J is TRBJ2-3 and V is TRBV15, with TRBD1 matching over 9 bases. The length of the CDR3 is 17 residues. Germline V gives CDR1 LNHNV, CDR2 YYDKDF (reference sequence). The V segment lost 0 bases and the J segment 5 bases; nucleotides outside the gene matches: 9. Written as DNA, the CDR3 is TGTGCCACCAGCAGAGATCACGGAACAGGGGGCAGAGATACGCAGTATTTT. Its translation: CATSRDHGTGGRDTQYF.

In DNA, the CDR3 is TGTGCCAGCAGCCCCGGGACAGGCACGGCCCAGCATTTT. Translating it yields CASSPGTGTAQHF. The V call is TRBV7-9, the J call TRBJ1-5; the match to TRBD1 covers 8 bases. The CDR3 is 13 amino acids. J gave up 11 bases and V 5 bases, and 8 bases lay outside the gene matches. Per germline, CDR1 SEHNR and CDR2 FQNEAQ (reference sequence).